This record looks at one T cell receptor (beta chain) sequence and its context. Its target is unknown. These data belong to a study of post-analysis software for immune sequencing data. Findings and limits, study-wide: Relative to controls, patients had several TRBV segments at higher frequency, with TRBV5-6, TRBV5-1 and TRBV20-1 among these.

V lost 3 bases and J 5 bases, leaving 7 bases between the germline ends. This CDR3 has 12 amino acids. Unique molecular identifiers were present in the TCR beta cDNA libraries. TCRdb reprocessed the PCR reads via MiXCR and lists one record per CDR3 protein. This table has 160,000 or so distinct CDR3 sequences, under 40% appearing once. The rearrangement uses TRBV12-3 or TRBV12-4 and TRBJ1-2; D remains unclear. The source was blood, collected after autologous hematopoietic stem cell transplantation. The receptor was isolated from a girl aged 10 to 17 with multiple sclerosis. The chain's CDR3 is CASSLAGYGYTF. The CDR3 DNA reads TGTGCCAGCAGTTTGGCCGGGTATGGCTACACCTTC.